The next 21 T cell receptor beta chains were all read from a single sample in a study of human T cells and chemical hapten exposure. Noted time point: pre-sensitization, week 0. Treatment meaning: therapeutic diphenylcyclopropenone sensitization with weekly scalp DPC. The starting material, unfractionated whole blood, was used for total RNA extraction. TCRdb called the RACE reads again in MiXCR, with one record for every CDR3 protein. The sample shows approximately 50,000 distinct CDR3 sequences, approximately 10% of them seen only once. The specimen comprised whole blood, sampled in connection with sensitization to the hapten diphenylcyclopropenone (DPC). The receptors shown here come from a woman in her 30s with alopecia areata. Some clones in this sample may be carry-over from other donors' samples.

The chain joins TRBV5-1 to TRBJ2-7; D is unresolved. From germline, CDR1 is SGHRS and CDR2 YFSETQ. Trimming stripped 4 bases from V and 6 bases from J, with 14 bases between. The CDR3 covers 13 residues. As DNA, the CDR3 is TGCGCCAGCAGCACCGGACGAGTCATCGAGCAGTACTTC. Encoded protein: CASSTGRVIEQYF.

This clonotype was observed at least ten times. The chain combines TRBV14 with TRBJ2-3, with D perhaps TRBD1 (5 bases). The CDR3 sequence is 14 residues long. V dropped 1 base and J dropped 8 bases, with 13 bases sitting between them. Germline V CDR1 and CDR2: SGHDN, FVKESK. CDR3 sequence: CASSQASGQVTQYF. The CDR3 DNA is TGTGCCAGCAGCCAAGCGTCAGGGCAAGTTACGCAGTATTTT.

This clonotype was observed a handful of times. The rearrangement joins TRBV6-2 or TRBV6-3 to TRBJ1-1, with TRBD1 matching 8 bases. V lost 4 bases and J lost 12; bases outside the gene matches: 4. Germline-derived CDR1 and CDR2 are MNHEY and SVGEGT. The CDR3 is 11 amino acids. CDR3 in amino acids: CASSLDRESFF. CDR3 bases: TGTGCCAGCAGTTTGGACAGGGAATCTTTCTTT.

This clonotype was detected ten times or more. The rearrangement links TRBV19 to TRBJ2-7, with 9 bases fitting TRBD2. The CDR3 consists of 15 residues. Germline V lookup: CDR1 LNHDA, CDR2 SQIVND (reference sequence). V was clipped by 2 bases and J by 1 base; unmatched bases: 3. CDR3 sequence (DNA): TGTGCCAGTAGTATACCGGGACTAGCATCCTACGAGCAGTACTTC. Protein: CASSIPGLASYEQYF.

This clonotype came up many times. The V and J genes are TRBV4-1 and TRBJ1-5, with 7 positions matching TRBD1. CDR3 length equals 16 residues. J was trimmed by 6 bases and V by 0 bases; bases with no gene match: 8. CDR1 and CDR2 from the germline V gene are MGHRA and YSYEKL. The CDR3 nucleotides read TGCGCCAGCAGCCAAGATGCAAACAGGGGAATTCAGCCCCAGCATTTT. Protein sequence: CASSQDANRGIQPQHF.

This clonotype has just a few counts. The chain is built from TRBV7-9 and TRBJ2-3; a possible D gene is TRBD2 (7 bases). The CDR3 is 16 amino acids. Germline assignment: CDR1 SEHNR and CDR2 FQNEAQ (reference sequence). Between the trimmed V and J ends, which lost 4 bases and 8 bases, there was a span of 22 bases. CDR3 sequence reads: CASSSSTGGTWGTQYF. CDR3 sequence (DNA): TGTGCCAGCAGCTCCAGCACGGGGGGCACCTGGGGTACGCAGTATTTT.

In DNA, the CDR3 is TGTGCCAGCACTGCCACCGGAGGTGAGGAAGCTTTCTTT. Encoded protein: CASTATGGEEAFF. V usage is TRBV7-9 and J usage is TRBJ1-1, with D unresolved. The germline V gene encodes CDR1 SEHNR and CDR2 FQNEAQ (reference sequence). This CDR3 is built from 13 residues. V gave up 7 bases and J gave up 8 bases, with 17 bases separating them.

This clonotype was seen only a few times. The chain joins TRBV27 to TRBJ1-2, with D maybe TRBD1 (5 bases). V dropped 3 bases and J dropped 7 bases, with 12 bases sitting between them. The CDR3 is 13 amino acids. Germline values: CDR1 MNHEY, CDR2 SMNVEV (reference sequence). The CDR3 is CASSFLGDTGYTF. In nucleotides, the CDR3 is TGTGCCAGCAGTTTTTTAGGGGATACTGGCTACACCTTC.

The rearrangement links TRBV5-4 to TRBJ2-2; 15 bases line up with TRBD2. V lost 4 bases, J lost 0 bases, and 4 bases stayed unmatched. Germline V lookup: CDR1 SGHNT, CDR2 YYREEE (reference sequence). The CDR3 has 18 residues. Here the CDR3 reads CASSGGLAGGSNTGELFF. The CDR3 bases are TGTGCCAGCAGCGGGGGACTAGCGGGGGGCTCGAACACCGGGGAGCTGTTTTTT.

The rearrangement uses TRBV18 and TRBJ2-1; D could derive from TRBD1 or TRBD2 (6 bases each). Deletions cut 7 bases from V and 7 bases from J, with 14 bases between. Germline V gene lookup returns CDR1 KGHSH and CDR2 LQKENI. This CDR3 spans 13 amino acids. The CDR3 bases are TGTGCCAGCTGGGGGGCGGAAGGAAATGAGCAGTTCTTC. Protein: CASWGAEGNEQFF. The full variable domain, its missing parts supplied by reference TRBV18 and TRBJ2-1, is NAGVMQNPRHLVRRRGQEARLRCSPMKGHSHVYWYRQLPEEGLKFMVYLQKENIIDESGMPKERFSAEFPKEGPSILRIQQVVRGDSAAYFCASWGAEGNEQFFGPGTRLTVL.

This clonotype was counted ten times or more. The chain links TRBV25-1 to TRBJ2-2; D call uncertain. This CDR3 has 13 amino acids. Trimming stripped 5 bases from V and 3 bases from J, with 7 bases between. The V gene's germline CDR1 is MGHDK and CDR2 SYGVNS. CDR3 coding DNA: TGTGCCAGCAGTCTCACGGACACCGGGGAGCTGTTTTTT. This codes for CASSLTDTGELFF.

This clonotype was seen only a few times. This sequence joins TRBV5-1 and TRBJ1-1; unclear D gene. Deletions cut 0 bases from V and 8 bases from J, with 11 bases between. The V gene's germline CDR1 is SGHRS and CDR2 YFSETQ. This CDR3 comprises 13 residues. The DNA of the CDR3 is TGCGCCAGCAGCTTGGGGCAGCCTTCCGAAGCTTTCTTT. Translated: CASSLGQPSEAFF.

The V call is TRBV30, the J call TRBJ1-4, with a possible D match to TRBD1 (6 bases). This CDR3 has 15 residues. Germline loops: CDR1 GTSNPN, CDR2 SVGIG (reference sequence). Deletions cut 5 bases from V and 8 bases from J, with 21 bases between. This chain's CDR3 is CAWRTQGGRWEKLFF. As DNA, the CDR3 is TGTGCCTGGCGGACACAAGGGGGACGGTGGGAAAAACTGTTTTTT.

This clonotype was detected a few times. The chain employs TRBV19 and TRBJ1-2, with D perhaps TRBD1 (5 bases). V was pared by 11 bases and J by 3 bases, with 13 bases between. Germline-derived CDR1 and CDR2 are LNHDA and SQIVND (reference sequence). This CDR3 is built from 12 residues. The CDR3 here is CACVGGDYGYTF. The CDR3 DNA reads TGTGCCTGTGTTGGGGGAGACTATGGCTACACCTTC.

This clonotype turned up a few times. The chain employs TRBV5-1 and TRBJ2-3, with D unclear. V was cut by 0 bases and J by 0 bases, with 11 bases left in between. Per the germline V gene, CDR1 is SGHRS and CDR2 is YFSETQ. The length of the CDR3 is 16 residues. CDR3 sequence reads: CASSLDSFPSTDTQYF. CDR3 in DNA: TGCGCCAGCAGCTTGGACAGTTTTCCGAGCACAGATACGCAGTATTTT.

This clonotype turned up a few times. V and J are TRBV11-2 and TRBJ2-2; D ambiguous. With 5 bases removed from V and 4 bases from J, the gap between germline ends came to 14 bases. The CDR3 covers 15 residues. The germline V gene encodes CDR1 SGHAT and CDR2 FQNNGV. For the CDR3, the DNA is TGTGCCAGCAGCCATTATCTCATGCCCACCGGGGAGCTGTTTTTT. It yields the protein CASSHYLMPTGELFF.

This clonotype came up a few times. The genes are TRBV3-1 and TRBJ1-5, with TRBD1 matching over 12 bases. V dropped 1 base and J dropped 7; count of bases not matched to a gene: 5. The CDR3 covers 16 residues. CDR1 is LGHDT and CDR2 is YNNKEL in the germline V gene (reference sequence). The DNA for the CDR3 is TGTGCCAGCAGCCAAGCGGGACAGGGGGCAGGACAGCCCCAGCATTTT. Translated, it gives CASSQAGQGAGQPQHF. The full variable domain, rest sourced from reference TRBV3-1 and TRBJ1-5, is DTAVSQTPKYLVTQMGNDKSIKCEQNLGHDTMYWYKQDSKKFLKIMFSYNNKELIINETVPNRFSPKSPDKAHLNLHINSLELGDSAVYFCASSQAGQGAGQPQHFGDGTRLSIL.

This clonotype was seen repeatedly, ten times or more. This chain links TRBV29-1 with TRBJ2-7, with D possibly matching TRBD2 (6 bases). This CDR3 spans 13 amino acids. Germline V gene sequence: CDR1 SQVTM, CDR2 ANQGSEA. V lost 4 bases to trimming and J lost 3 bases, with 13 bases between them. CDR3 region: CSVVPGLDYEQYF. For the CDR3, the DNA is TGCAGCGTTGTACCGGGACTGGACTACGAGCAGTACTTC.

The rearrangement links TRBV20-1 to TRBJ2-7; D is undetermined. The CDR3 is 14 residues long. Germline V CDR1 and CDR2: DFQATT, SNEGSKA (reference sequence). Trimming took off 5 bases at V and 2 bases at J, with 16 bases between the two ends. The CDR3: CSAFQQKHPYEQYF. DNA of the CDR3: TGCAGTGCTTTTCAACAGAAGCACCCCTACGAGCAGTACTTC.

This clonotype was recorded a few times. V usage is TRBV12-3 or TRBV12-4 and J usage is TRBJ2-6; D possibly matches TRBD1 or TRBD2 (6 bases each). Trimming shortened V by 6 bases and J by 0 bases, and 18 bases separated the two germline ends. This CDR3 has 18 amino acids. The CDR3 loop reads CASREGGRSFSGANVLTF. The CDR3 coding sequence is TGTGCCAGCAGGGAGGGGGGCAGGAGTTTCTCTGGGGCCAACGTCCTGACTTTC.

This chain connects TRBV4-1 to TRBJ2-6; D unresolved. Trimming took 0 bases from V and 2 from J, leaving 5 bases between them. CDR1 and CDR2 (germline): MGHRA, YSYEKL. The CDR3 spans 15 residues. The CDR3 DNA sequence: TGCGCCAGCAGCCAAGATAAAGCTGGGGCCAACGTCCTGACTTTC. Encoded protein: CASSQDKAGANVLTF.